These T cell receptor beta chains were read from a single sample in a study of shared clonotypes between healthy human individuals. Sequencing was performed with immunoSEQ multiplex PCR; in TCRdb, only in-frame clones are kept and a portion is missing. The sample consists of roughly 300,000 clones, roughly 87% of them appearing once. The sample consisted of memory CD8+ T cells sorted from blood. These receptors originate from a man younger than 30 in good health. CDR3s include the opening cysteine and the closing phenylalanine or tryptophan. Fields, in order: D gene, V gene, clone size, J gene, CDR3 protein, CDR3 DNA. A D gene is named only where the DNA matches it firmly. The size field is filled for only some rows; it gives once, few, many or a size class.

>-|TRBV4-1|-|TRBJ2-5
CASSPRQGGETQYF
TGCGCCAGCAGCCCGAGACAGGGAGGGGAGACCCAGTACTTC
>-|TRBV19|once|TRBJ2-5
CASSIGVETQYF
TGTGCCAGTAGTATTGGGGTGGAGACCCAGTACTTC
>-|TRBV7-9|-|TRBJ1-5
CASSHGSSSNQPQHF
TGTGCCAGCAGCCATGGATCCTCGTCCAATCAGCCCCAGCATTTT
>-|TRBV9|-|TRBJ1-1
CASSVGGQDPNTEAFF
TGTGCCAGCAGCGTAGGGGGGCAAGACCCCAACACTGAAGCTTTCTTT
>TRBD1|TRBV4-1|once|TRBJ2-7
CASSQTYRDRGHEQYF
TGCGCCAGCAGCCAGACCTACCGGGACAGGGGTCACGAGCAGTACTTC
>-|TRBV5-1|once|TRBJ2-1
CASSLGTDSYNEQFF
TGCGCCAGCAGCCTCGGGACGGACTCCTACAATGAGCAGTTCTTC
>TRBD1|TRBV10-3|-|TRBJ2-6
CAIPGTGWSSGANVLTF
TGTGCCATTCCGGGGACAGGCTGGAGCTCTGGGGCCAACGTCCTGACTTTC
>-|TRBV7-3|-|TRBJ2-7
CASSPGAEDEQYF
TGTGCCAGCAGCCCTGGGGCGGAGGACGAGCAGTACTTC
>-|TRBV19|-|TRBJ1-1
CASSRLRGRAEAFF
TGTGCCAGTAGTAGGCTGAGGGGCCGAGCTGAAGCTTTCTTT
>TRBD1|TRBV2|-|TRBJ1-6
CAISGTGASPLHF
TGTGCCATCTCCGGGACAGGGGCTTCACCCCTCCACTTT
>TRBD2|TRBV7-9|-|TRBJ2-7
CASSLFTRAGGDEQYF
TGTGCCAGCAGCTTATTCACCAGGGCGGGAGGGGACGAGCAGTACTTC
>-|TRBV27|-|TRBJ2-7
CASSLGTGQVYEQYF
TGTGCCAGCAGTTTAGGAACAGGGCAAGTCTACGAGCAGTACTTC
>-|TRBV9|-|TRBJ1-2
CASSSHQGYTF
TGTGCCAGCAGCTCACATCAAGGCTACACCTTC
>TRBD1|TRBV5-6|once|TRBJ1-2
CASSPETGLYGYTF
TGTGCCAGCAGCCCGGAGACAGGGCTCTATGGCTACACCTTC
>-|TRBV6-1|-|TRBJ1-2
CASRRTGLDYGYTF
TGTGCCAGCAGGCGTACAGGGTTGGACTATGGCTACACCTTC
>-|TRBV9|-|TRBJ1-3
CASSVGGDGNTIYF
TGTGCCAGCAGCGTAGGAGGGGACGGAAACACCATATATTTT
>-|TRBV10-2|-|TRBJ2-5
CASSEAPQYQETQYF
TGCGCCAGCAGTGAGGCCCCACAGTACCAAGAGACCCAGTACTTC
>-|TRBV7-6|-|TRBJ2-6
CASSLGPPWESSGANVLTF
TGTGCCAGCAGCTTAGGTCCCCCTTGGGAGTCTTCGGGGGCCAACGTCCTGACTTTC
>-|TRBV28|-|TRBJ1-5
CASSLLLWAQHF
TGTGCCAGCAGTTTATTGTTGTGGGCCCAGCATTTT
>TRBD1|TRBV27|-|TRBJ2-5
CASSPYRGETQYF
TGTGCCAGCAGTCCGTACAGGGGAGAGACCCAGTACTTC
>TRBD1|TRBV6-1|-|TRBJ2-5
CAFGDRVLQETQYF
TGTGCCTTCGGGGACAGGGTCCTTCAAGAGACCCAGTACTTC
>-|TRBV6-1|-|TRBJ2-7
CASSEIGPSYEQYF
TGTGCCAGCAGTGAAATAGGACCTTCCTACGAGCAGTACTTC
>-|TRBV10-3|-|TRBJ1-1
CAISEPQGMNTEAFF
TGTGCCATCAGTGAGCCTCAGGGGATGAACACTGAAGCTTTCTTT